The 32 T cell receptor beta chains reported below all come from one sample, sequenced in a study of blood T cells in healthy people across ages (dated by TCRdb to between 2014 and 2017). The library was made by 5' RACE. The listed sequencing device is Illumina HiSeq 2500. The second PCR ran for about 6 to 11 cycles and used a J-beta primer mix along with a sample-barcoded 5' primer. Using fastp at Q25 and MiXCR, TCRdb reprocessed the public reads and kept productive beta chains. Entries that share a CDR3 protein sequence are merged under the most common genes and DNA. The sample records 1.5 million to 2 million distinct CDR3 sequences, roughly 27% of which are singletons. Jointly, the top ten make up about 8% of the sample. The source material was blood. These receptor sequences come from a woman in her 30s in good health.

J is TRBJ1-1 and V is TRBV6-2 or TRBV6-3; tentatively, D is TRBD1 (5 bases). Deletions cut 8 bases from V and 6 bases from J, with 16 bases between. The CDR3 totals 13 residues. CDR1 and CDR2 from the germline V gene are MNHEY and SVGEGT. For the CDR3, the DNA is TGTGCCAGCGGGCAGGGACGAAGGTCTGAAGCTTTCTTT. It codes for CASGQGRRSEAFF.

In its sample, this clonotype was seen many times. The rearrangement joins TRBV6-6 to TRBJ2-7, with D possibly matching TRBD1 (5 bases). The CDR3 covers 16 residues. Trimming shortened V by 6 bases and J by 1 base, and 19 bases separated the two germline ends. The germline V gene has CDR1 MNHNY and CDR2 SVGAGI (reference sequence). The CDR3 DNA reads as TGTGCCAGCAGAAACCCTAAACTTACAGGATCCTACGAGCAGTACTTC. It translates to CASRNPKLTGSYEQYF.

This clonotype has ten or more counts. The chain has TRBV11-2 and TRBJ2-7; TRBD2 might be the D (6 bases). The CDR3 is 15 amino acids. V lost 4 bases to trimming and J lost 3 bases, with 16 bases between them. The V gene's germline CDR1 is SGHAT and CDR2 FQNNGV. CDR3 nucleotide sequence: TGTGCCAGCAGCTCCGACGGGGGTTCAAGCTACGAGCAGTACTTC. This translates into CASSSDGGSSYEQYF.

The chain recombines TRBV6-2 or TRBV6-3 with TRBJ1-4; D ambiguous. Germline V CDR1 and CDR2: MNHEY, SVGEGT. V was pared by 2 bases and J by 10 bases, with 11 bases between. The CDR3 loop spans 13 amino acids. CDR3 region: CASSYTSRGKLFF. The CDR3 region has the DNA TGTGCCAGCAGTTACACTAGTCGCGGAAAACTGTTTTTT.

This clonotype has ten or more counts. This sequence joins TRBV5-1 and TRBJ2-7; TRBD1 agrees at 8 bases. Germline trimming cut 2 bases from V and 6 bases from J; bases unmatched to any gene: 10. The CDR3 has 15 amino acids. Germline CDR1 reads SGHRS; CDR2 reads YFSETQ. Here the CDR3 DNA reads TGCGCCAGCAGCTTAACAAATGGACAGGGCGGCGAGCAGTACTTC. Amino acids: CASSLTNGQGGEQYF. Combining the CDR3 with reference TRBV5-1 and TRBJ2-7 gives the whole variable domain KAGVTQTPRYLIKTRGQQVTLSCSPISGHRSVSWYQQTPGQGLQFLFEYFSETQRNKGNFPGRFSGRQFSNSRSEMNVSTLELGDSALYLCASSLTNGQGGEQYFGPGTRLTVT.

V gene TRBV29-1 combines with J gene TRBJ2-7; TRBD2 matches at 9 bases. The V and J ends lost 5 bases and 6 bases, in that order; junction bases with no gene match: 14. CDR1 and CDR2 (germline): SQVTM, ANQGSEA. The CDR3 is made up of 15 amino acids. The CDR3 coding sequence is TGCAGCGTTTGGGGCGGGAGGGCCCCCGTGATCGAGCAGTACTTC. This encodes CSVWGGRAPVIEQYF.

On this clonotype itself: With a much larger clone just one base away, this may be a read error. The gene calls are TRBV11-2 and TRBJ2-1; TRBD1 or TRBD2 may be the D gene (7 bases each). The CDR3 spans 15 residues. The V gene's germline CDR1 is SGHAT and CDR2 FQNNGV. The CDR3 coding sequence is TGTGCCGGCAGGGGGGGCAGGGAATCCTACAATGAGCAGTTCTTC. Translating gives CAGRGGRESYNEQFF.

This clonotype was seen a few times. This chain uses TRBV5-1 with TRBJ2-1; 7 nucleotides align to TRBD2. The CDR3 runs 17 residues. Germline V gene lookup returns CDR1 SGHRS and CDR2 YFSETQ. V was clipped by 3 bases and J by 0 bases; unmatched bases: 9. CDR3 nucleotide sequence: TGCGCCAGCAGCTCTCACGGCGGGGACTACTCCTACAATGAGCAGTTCTTC. Translating it yields CASSSHGGDYSYNEQFF.

This chain joins TRBV20-1 and TRBJ1-1; no clear D gene. Germline V gene lookup returns CDR1 DFQATT and CDR2 SNEGSKA (reference sequence). This CDR3 spans 12 amino acids. Trimming stripped 2 bases from V and 4 bases from J, with 8 bases between. The CDR3 bases are TGCAGTGCTAGAAAGGGATTCACTGAAGCTTTCTTT. Protein sequence: CSARKGFTEAFF.

The V call is TRBV24-1, the J call TRBJ2-7; D remains unclear. The CDR3 length is 14 residues. Trimming cost V 1 base and J 2 bases, with 8 bases left between them. The germline gives CDR1 KGHDR, CDR2 SFDVKD. CDR3 DNA: TGTGCCACCAGTGATTTTAACAGCGCCTACGAGCAGTACTTC. This translates into CATSDFNSAYEQYF.

This clonotype was found a few times. The rearrangement joins TRBV29-1 to TRBJ2-2, with D hard to call. Germline values: CDR1 SQVTM, CDR2 ANQGSEA. V shed 6 bases and J shed 3 bases, with 2 bases lying between them. The CDR3 contains 10 residues. CDR3 amino acids: CSVDTGELFF. The CDR3 bases are TGCAGCGTCGACACCGGGGAGCTGTTTTTT.

This clonotype was seen many times. The gene calls are TRBV4-1 and TRBJ2-1; the D gene could be TRBD1 or TRBD2 (5 bases each). V gave up 4 bases and J gave up 8 bases, with 12 bases separating them. Germline lookup yields CDR1 MGHRA and CDR2 YSYEKL. This CDR3 is 13 amino acids long. CDR3 nucleotide sequence: TGCGCCAGCAGCCTTAGATTGGGGGATGAGCAGTTCTTC. This translates into CASSLRLGDEQFF.

This clonotype has ten or more counts. The chain uses TRBV30 and TRBJ2-7; D not resolved. CDR3 length: 13 amino acids. V lost 0 bases and J 0 bases, leaving 6 bases between the germline ends. Germline V CDR1 and CDR2: GTSNPN, SVGIG (reference sequence). CDR3 in DNA: TGTGCCTGGAGTGTAGGGTTCTCCTACGAGCAGTACTTC. Its translation is CAWSVGFSYEQYF.

This clonotype was found a few times. The chain combines TRBV11-1 with TRBJ2-7; D gene uncertain. The CDR3 has 15 residues. Trimming took 1 base from V and 2 from J, leaving 12 bases between them. The V gene's germline CDR1 is SGHAT and CDR2 FQDESV (reference sequence). The CDR3 reads CASSLEYSEAYEQYF. The CDR3 nucleotides are TGTGCCAGCAGCTTAGAGTACAGCGAAGCCTACGAGCAGTACTTC.

The gene calls are TRBV20-1 and TRBJ1-2; D gene ambiguous. This CDR3 is built from 13 residues. The germline gives CDR1 DFQATT, CDR2 SNEGSKA (reference sequence). V was shortened by 4 bases and J by 2 bases, with 11 bases between the two germline ends. The CDR3: CSAKWWENYGYTF. CDR3 sequence (DNA): TGCAGTGCTAAATGGTGGGAGAACTATGGCTACACCTTC.

The J gene is TRBJ2-2, the V gene TRBV20-1, with D maybe TRBD1 (5 bases). Looked up from germline, CDR1 is DFQATT and CDR2 is SNEGSKA (reference sequence). Trimming took off 2 bases at V and 1 base at J, with 5 bases between the two ends. This CDR3 is 13 amino acids long. Here the CDR3 reads CSARRGNTGELFF. CDR3 DNA: TGCAGTGCTAGAAGGGGGAACACCGGGGAGCTGTTTTTT.

This clonotype was recorded a few times. This chain links TRBV4-3 with TRBJ1-2, with 7 bases that match TRBD1. Germline loops: CDR1 LGHNA, CDR2 YSLEER. The V and J ends lost 0 bases and 5 bases, in that order; junction bases with no gene match: 6. This CDR3 has 15 residues. The CDR3 DNA reads TGCGCCAGCAGCCAAGATCGGGACAGCGTATATGGCTACACCTTC. Translated, it gives CASSQDRDSVYGYTF.

This clonotype came up a few times. The rearrangement links TRBV18 to TRBJ2-7, with a possible D match to TRBD1 (5 bases). V gave up 1 base and J gave up 1 base, with 11 bases separating them. Germline loops: CDR1 KGHSH, CDR2 LQKENI. The CDR3 has 15 residues. The CDR3 bases are TGTGCCAGCTCACCACGAGACAGAAAATCCTACGAGCAGTACTTC. It encodes CASSPRDRKSYEQYF. The full variable domain, its missing parts supplied by reference TRBV18 and TRBJ2-7, is NAGVMQNPRHLVRRRGQEARLRCSPMKGHSHVYWYRQLPEEGLKFMVYLQKENIIDESGMPKERFSAEFPKEGPSILRIQQVVRGDSAAYFCASSPRDRKSYEQYFGPGTRLTVT.

This clonotype has ten or more counts. This rearrangement joins TRBV29-1 to TRBJ2-1, with TRBD1 as a possible D gene (5 bases). Germline CDR1 and CDR2: SQVTM and ANQGSEA. This CDR3 comprises 12 residues. Trimming removed 2 bases at V and 6 bases at J, with 8 bases between. The CDR3 nucleotides read TGCAGCGTTGAACCAGGGCTCAATGAGCAGTTCTTC. Residues: CSVEPGLNEQFF.

This clonotype appeared a few times. This chain joins TRBV29-1 and TRBJ2-1; tentative D call: TRBD2 (7 bases). In germline, CDR1 is SQVTM, CDR2 ANQGSEA. The CDR3 length is 13 residues. The CDR3, as DNA: TGCACCAGTCGGGGGGCCAGCTACAATGAGCAGTTCTTC. It yields the protein CTSRGASYNEQFF.

CDR3 nucleotide sequence: TGTGCCAGTTCGGGGACAGGGCACCAGCCCCAGCATTTT. Amino acid sequence: CASSGTGHQPQHF. This chain joins TRBV2 and TRBJ1-5; 9 bases line up with TRBD1. The germline CDR1 and CDR2 sequences are SNHLY and FYNNEI. This CDR3 region has 13 residues. The V segment lost 9 bases and the J segment 7 bases; nucleotides outside the gene matches: 7.

The genes are TRBV7-2 and TRBJ1-2; D is ambiguous. Deletions cut 0 bases from V and 3 bases from J, with 5 bases between. The V gene's germline CDR1 is SGHTA and CDR2 FQGNSA. This CDR3 spans 13 amino acids. Here the CDR3 DNA reads TGTGCCAGCAGCTTAGCATCGGACTATGGCTACACCTTC. Its translation: CASSLASDYGYTF.

V gene TRBV29-1 combines with J gene TRBJ1-6, with 7 bases fitting TRBD1. Germline-derived CDR1 and CDR2 are SQVTM and ANQGSEA. The CDR3 has 14 residues. Trimming took 5 bases from V and 0 from J; bases not matched to a gene: 1. The CDR3 region has the DNA TGCAGCGTTAGACAGGGCTCCTATAATTCACCCCTCCACTTT. Translating it yields CSVRQGSYNSPLHF.

A single count supports this clonotype. A single base separates this from a much larger clone, so it may be a read error. This chain joins TRBV9 and TRBJ2-5; maybe TRBD1 (5 bases). CDR1 and CDR2 from the germline V gene are SGDLS and YYNGEE. This CDR3 region has 15 residues. CDR3 sequence reads: CTSSVDSTWGETQYF. DNA of the CDR3: TGTACCAGCAGCGTAGACAGTACATGGGGAGAGACCCAGTACTTC.

J is TRBJ2-7 and V is TRBV28; D may be TRBD2 (5 bases). V lost 5 bases, J lost 3 bases, and 8 bases lay in between. CDR3 length: 12 amino acids. CDR1 is MDHEN, CDR2 SYDVKM, per germline. As DNA, the CDR3 is TGTGCCAGCAGTCAGCGGATCTACGAGCAGTACTTC. Protein product: CASSQRIYEQYF.

This clonotype has a handful of counts. This chain links TRBV10-1 with TRBJ2-1; 8 nucleotides match TRBD1. CDR3 length equals 15 residues. Germline V gene lookup returns CDR1 WNHNN and CDR2 SYGVQD (reference sequence). Germline trimming cut 6 bases from V and 5 bases from J; bases unmatched to any gene: 9. CDR3 in amino acids: CASRPSGGRNNEQFF. The CDR3 DNA reads as TGCGCCAGCAGGCCATCAGGGGGCCGGAACAATGAGCAGTTCTTC.

This clonotype was seen repeatedly, ten times or more. The chain employs TRBV6-4 and TRBJ2-3; no reliable D call. Trimming pared 4 bases from V and 1 base from J, leaving 12 bases between. Germline CDR1 MRHNA, CDR2 SNTAGT. The CDR3 runs to 15 residues. The chain's CDR3 is CASSAIVGGTDTQYF. CDR3 in DNA: TGTGCCAGCAGTGCCATAGTTGGGGGCACAGATACGCAGTATTTT.

This clonotype was recorded many times. The J gene is TRBJ2-6, the V gene TRBV29-1, with D possibly TRBD1 on 6 matching bases. Between the trimmed V and J ends, which lost 5 bases and 2 bases, there was a span of 13 bases. CDR1 and CDR2 (germline): SQVTM, ANQGSEA. The CDR3 sequence is 15 residues long. CDR3 loop: CSVSGTRAGANVLTF. CDR3 DNA sequence: TGCAGCGTTAGTGGGACAAGGGCTGGGGCCAACGTCCTGACTTTC.

The chain combines TRBV7-2 with TRBJ2-5; TRBD2 matches 12 bases. CDR3 length: 16 residues. The junction had 4 bases not matched to a gene; V was cut back by 5 bases and J by 0 bases. Germline CDR1 is SGHTA and CDR2 is FQGNSA. CDR3 sequence (DNA): TGTGCCAGCAGCCTTCTAGCGGGAGGGCACCAAGAGACCCAGTACTTC. This translates into CASSLLAGGHQETQYF.

This clonotype was picked up a small number of times. The chain couples TRBV12-3 or TRBV12-4 to TRBJ2-7, with D unresolved. The V gene lost 8 bases and the J gene lost 7 bases, with 21 bases spanning the gap. The CDR3 length is 14 residues. CDR3 amino acids: CASFQGRNWNEQYF. For the CDR3, the DNA is TGTGCCAGCTTCCAAGGGCGGAATTGGAATGAGCAGTACTTC.

This clonotype has a count of ten or more. The rearrangement links TRBV12-5 to TRBJ1-2; 10 nucleotides agree with TRBD1. V was clipped by 6 bases and J by 7 bases; unmatched bases: 5. The germline gives CDR1 LGHNT, CDR2 FRNRAP. The length of the CDR3 is 13 residues. This CDR3 is CASGRGTGAGYTF. The CDR3 DNA follows: TGTGCTAGTGGACGCGGGACAGGGGCTGGCTACACCTTC.

This chain connects TRBV3-1 to TRBJ2-1, with 7 bases that match TRBD1. Germline assignment: CDR1 LGHDT and CDR2 YNNKEL (reference sequence). Trimming removed 2 bases from V and 5 bases from J; junction bases left unmatched: 6. The CDR3 runs to 15 residues. CDR3 sequence: CASSQRVGQNNEQFF. CDR3 DNA sequence: TGTGCCAGCAGCCAAAGGGTGGGACAGAACAATGAGCAGTTCTTC.